One sample yielded the 6 T cell receptor beta chains listed below, sequenced in a study of shared clonotypes between healthy human individuals. CD45RO-negative CD8 cells positively selected for CCR7 made up the naive population, which excluded terminally differentiated effector memory CD45RA+ cells. The method was immunoSEQ multiplex PCR; TCRdb's version includes in-frame clones alone and lacks a portion of them. Of about 1,900,000 clones in the sample, about 95% were seen once. Material for sequencing was naive CD8+ T cells sorted from blood. The receptors originated from a man younger than 35 in good health.

About this clone itself: The junction departs from the called germline gene at one end, perhaps through a read error. The V gene is TRBV18, the J gene TRBJ2-3; 12 nucleotides match TRBD2. CDR3 length: 17 amino acids. The germline gives CDR1 KGHSH, CDR2 LQKENI. CDR3 sequence: CASSPNSLAGGTGAPSF. CDR3 nucleotide sequence: TGTGCCAGCTCACCGAACTCACTAGCGGGAGGTACCGGGGCGCCAAGTTTT.

V is TRBV7-8 and J is TRBJ2-7; 7 bases match TRBD2. CDR1 and CDR2 from the germline V gene are SGHVS and FQNEAQ. Trimming cost V 4 bases and J 3 bases; bases outside gene matches: 9. The CDR3 covers 15 residues. CDR3 amino acids: CASSSLMGGIYEQYF. The CDR3 DNA follows: TGTGCCAGCAGCTCTTTAATGGGGGGGATCTACGAGCAGTACTTC.

The rearrangement uses TRBV7-9 and TRBJ2-3, with D maybe TRBD1 (5 bases). V lost 3 bases to trimming and J lost 1 base, with 14 bases between them. Germline-derived CDR1 and CDR2 are SEHNR and FQNEAQ (reference sequence). The CDR3 contains 16 residues. The CDR3 protein is CASSLTKGFGTDTQYF. CDR3 coding DNA: TGTGCCAGCAGCTTGACCAAGGGGTTCGGCACAGATACGCAGTATTTT. Together with reference TRBV7-9 and TRBJ2-3, the CDR3 gives the full variable domain: DTGVSQNPRHKITKRGQNVTFRCDPISEHNRLYWYRQTLGQGPEFLTYFQNEAQLEKSRLLSDRFSAERPKGSFSTLEIQRTEQGDSAMYLCASSLTKGFGTDTQYFGPGTRLTVL.

This sequence joins TRBV6-5 and TRBJ2-1; no reliable D call. V was trimmed by 0 bases and J by 5 bases, leaving 8 bases between them. The CDR3 covers 14 residues. The V gene's germline CDR1 is MNHEY and CDR2 SVGAGI. The CDR3 is CASSYSDEHNEQFF. CDR3 DNA sequence: TGTGCCAGCAGTTACTCGGATGAACACAATGAGCAGTTCTTC.

This chain joins TRBV27 and TRBJ1-1; 9 nucleotides align to TRBD1. Germline loops: CDR1 MNHEY, CDR2 SMNVEV (reference sequence). J lost 3 bases, V lost 5 bases, and 4 bases had no gene match. The CDR3 contains 14 residues. The CDR3 DNA reads as TGTGCCAGCAGTATACAGGGGGCTGACACTGAAGCTTTCTTT. Amino acids: CASSIQGADTEAFF.

The V gene is TRBV5-8, the J gene TRBJ2-5; no clear D gene. The V end was cut by 4 bases, the J end by 2 bases, with 12 bases between. The length of the CDR3 is 14 residues. Germline assignment: CDR1 SGHTS and CDR2 YDEGEE. CDR3 amino acids: CASSGLVFQETQYF. The CDR3 coding sequence is TGTGCCAGCAGCGGGCTGGTCTTTCAAGAGACCCAGTACTTC.